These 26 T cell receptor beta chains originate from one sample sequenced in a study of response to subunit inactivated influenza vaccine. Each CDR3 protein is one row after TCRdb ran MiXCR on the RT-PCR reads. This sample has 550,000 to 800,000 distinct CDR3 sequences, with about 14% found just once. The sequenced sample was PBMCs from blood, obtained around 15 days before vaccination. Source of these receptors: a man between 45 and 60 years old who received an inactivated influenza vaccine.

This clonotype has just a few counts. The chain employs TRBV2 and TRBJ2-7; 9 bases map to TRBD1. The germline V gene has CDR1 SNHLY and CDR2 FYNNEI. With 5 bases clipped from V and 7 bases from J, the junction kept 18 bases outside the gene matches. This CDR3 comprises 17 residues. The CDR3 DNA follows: TGTGCCAGCAGTCCAAGGCCGGGACAGGGTATCGCGGGTGAGCAGTACTTC. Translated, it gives CASSPRPGQGIAGEQYF.

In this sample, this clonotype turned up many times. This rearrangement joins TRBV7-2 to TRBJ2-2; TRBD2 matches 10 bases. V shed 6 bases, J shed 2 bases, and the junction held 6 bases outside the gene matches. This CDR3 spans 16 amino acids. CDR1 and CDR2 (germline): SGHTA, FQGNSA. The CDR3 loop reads CASRPTSGVNTGELFF. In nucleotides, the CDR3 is TGTGCCAGCAGACCCACTAGCGGGGTTAACACCGGGGAGCTGTTTTTT.

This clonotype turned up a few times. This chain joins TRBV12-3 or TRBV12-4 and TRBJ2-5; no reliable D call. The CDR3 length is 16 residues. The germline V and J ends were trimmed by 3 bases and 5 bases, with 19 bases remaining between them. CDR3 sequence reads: CASSFGHISLGETQYF. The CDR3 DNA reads TGTGCCAGCAGTTTTGGTCATATCTCCCTGGGGGAGACCCAGTACTTC.

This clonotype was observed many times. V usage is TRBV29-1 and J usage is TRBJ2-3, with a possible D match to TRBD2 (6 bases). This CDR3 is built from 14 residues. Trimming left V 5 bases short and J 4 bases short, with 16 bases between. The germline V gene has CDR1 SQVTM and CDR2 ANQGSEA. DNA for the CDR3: TGCAGCGTTCGGCTAGCTAGGAGGGCAGATACGCAGTATTTT. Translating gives CSVRLARRADTQYF.

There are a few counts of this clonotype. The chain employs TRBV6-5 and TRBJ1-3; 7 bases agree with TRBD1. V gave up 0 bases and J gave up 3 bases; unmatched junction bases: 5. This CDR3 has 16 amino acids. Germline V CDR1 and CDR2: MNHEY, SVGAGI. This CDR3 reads CASSYSGGGGGNTIYF. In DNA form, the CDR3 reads TGTGCCAGCAGTTACTCAGGAGGGGGCGGTGGAAACACCATATATTTT.

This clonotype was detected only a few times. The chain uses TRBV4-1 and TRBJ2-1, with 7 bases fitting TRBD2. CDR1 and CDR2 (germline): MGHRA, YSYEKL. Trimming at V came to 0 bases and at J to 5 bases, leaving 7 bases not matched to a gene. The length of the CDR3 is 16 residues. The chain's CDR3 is CASSQDWGGSNNEQFF. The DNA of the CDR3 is TGCGCCAGCAGCCAAGATTGGGGGGGGTCAAACAATGAGCAGTTCTTC.

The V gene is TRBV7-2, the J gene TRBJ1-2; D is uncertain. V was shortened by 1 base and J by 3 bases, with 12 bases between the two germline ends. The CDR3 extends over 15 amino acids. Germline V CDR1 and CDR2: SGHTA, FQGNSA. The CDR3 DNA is TGTGCCAGCAGCTTAGTTAAGGCGGGGTACTATGGCTACACCTTC. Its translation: CASSLVKAGYYGYTF.

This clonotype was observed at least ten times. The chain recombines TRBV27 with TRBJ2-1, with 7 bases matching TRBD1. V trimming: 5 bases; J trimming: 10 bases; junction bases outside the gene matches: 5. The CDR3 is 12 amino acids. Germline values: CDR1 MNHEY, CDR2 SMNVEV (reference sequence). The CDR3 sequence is CASSHTGVEQFF. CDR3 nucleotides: TGTGCCAGCAGTCACACAGGGGTCGAGCAGTTCTTC.

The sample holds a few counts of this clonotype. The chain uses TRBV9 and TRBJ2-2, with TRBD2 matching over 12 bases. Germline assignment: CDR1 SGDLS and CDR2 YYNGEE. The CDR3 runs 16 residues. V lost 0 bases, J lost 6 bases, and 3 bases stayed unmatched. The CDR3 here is CASSVGLAGVAGELFF. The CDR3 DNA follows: TGTGCCAGCAGCGTAGGACTAGCGGGAGTGGCCGGGGAGCTGTTTTTT.

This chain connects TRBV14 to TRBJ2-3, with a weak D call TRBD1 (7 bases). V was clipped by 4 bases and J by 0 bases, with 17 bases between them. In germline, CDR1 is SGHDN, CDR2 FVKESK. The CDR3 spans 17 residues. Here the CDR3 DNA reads TGTGCCAGCAGCCCCTTCCAGGGGGGTGGAAGCACAGATACGCAGTATTTT. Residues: CASSPFQGGGSTDTQYF.

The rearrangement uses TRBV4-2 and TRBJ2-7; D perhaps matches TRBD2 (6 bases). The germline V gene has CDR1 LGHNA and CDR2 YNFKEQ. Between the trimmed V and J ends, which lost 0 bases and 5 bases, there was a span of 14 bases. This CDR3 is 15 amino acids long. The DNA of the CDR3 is TGTGCCAGCAGCCAAGATCCGGGGGTTGACAACGAGCAGTACTTC. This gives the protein CASSQDPGVDNEQYF.

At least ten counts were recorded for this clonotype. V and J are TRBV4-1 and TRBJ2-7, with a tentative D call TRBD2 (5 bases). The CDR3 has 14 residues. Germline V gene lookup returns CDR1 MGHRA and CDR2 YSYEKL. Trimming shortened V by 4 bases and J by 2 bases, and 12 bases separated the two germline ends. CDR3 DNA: TGCGCCAGCAGCCGAGTTCTGGGAGCCTACGAGCAGTACTTC. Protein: CASSRVLGAYEQYF.

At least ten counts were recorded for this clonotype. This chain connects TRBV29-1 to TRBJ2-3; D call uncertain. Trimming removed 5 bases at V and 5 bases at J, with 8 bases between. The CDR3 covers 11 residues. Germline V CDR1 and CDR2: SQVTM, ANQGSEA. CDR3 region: CSVSEVDTQYF. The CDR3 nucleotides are TGCAGCGTTTCCGAGGTAGATACGCAGTATTTT.

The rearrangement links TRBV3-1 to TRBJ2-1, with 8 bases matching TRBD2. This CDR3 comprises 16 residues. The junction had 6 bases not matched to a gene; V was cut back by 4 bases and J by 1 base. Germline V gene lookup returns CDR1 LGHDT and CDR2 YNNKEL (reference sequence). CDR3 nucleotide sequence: TGTGCCAGCAGCCGAATAGCGGGACTTTCCTACAATGAGCAGTTCTTC. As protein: CASSRIAGLSYNEQFF.

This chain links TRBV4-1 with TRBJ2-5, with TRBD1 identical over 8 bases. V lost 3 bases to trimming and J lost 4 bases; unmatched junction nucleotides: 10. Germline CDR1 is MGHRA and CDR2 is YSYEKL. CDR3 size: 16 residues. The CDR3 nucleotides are TGCGCCAGCAGCCAGGCCGACAGGGGATCTCGAGAGACCCAGTACTTC. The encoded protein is CASSQADRGSRETQYF.

The CDR3: CASSVTPPGNEQFF. CDR3 bases: TGTGCCAGCAGCGTAACCCCCCCTGGTAATGAGCAGTTCTTC. The chain employs TRBV9 and TRBJ2-1; D is unclear. CDR3 length: 14 amino acids. Germline lookup yields CDR1 SGDLS and CDR2 YYNGEE. V lost 1 base, J lost 7 bases, and 12 bases lay in between.

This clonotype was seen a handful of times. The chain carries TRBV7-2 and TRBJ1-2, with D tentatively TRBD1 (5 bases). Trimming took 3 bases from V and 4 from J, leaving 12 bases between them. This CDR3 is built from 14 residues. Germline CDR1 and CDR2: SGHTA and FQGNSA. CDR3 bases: TGTGCCAGCAGCTTGTACAGGTCGGGCTATGGCTACACCTTC. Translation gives CASSLYRSGYGYTF.

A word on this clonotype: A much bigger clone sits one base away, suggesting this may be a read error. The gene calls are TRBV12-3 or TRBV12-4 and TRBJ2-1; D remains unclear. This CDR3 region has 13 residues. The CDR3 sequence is CASSGAGYNGQFF. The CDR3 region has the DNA TGTGCCAGCAGTGGAGCTGGCTACAATGGGCAGTTCTTC.

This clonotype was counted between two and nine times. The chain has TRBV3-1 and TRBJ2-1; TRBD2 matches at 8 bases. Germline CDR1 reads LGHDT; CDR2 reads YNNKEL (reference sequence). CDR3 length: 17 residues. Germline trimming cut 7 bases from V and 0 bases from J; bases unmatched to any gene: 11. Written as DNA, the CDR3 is TGTGCCAGCACCCCCCGAGCGGGGGAGAGCTCCTACAATGAGCAGTTCTTC. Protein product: CASTPRAGESSYNEQFF.

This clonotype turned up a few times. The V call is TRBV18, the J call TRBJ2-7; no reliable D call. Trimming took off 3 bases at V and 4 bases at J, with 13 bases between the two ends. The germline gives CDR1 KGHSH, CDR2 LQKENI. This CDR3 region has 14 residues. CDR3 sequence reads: CASSPAVSPYEQYF. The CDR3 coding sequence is TGTGCCAGCTCACCGGCCGTATCCCCATACGAGCAGTACTTC.

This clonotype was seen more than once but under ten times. CDR3 nucleotide sequence: TGTGCCACCAGCAGGGGACAGGGGGCTGGCTATGGCTACACCTTC. Encoded protein: CATSRGQGAGYGYTF. V usage is TRBV15 and J usage is TRBJ1-2; 12 bases are a match to TRBD1. Germline CDR1 LNHNV, CDR2 YYDKDF (reference sequence). The junction had 3 bases not matched to a gene; V was cut back by 3 bases and J by 4 bases. The CDR3 totals 15 residues.

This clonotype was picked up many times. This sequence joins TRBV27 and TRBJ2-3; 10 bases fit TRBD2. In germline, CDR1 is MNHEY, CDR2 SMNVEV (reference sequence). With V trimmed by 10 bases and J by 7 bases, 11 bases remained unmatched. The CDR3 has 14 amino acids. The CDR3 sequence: CATRGAGGRYTQYF. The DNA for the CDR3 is TGTGCCACCCGAGGAGCGGGGGGGCGTTATACGCAGTATTTT.

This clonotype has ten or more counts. DNA of the CDR3: TGCAGCGTTGCCCGAGCAGGCGTCGGACAGCCCCAGCATTTT. Translation gives CSVARAGVGQPQHF. The V call is TRBV29-1, the J call TRBJ1-5; D unresolved. The CDR3 consists of 14 residues. Germline CDR1 reads SQVTM; CDR2 reads ANQGSEA. The V end lost 4 bases, the J end lost 7 bases, and 17 bases lay between the germline ends.

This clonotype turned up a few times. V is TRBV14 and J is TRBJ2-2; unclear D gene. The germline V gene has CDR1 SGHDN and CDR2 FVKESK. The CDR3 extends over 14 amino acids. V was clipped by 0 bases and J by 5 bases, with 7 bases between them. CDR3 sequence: CASSQDLLTGELFF. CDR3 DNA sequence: TGTGCCAGCAGCCAAGATCTATTAACCGGGGAGCTGTTTTTT.

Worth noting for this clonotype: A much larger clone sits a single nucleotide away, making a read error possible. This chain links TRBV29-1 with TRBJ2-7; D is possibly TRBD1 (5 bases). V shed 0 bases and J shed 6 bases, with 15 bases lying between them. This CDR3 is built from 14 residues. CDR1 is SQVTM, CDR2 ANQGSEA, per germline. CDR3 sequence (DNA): TGCAGCGTTGAAGATTTCCAGGGTACCTGCGAGCAGTACTTC. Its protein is CSVEDFQGTCEQYF.

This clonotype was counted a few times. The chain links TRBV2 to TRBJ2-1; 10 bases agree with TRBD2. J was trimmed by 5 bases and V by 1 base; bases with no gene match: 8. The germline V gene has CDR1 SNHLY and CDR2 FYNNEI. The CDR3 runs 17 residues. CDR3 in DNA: TGTGCCAGCAGTGAAGTGCTAGCGGGAGATTGGAACAATGAGCAGTTCTTC. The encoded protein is CASSEVLAGDWNNEQFF.